These 17 T cell receptor beta chains came from one sample sequenced in a study of CD8 T cells in Susac syndrome. Reverse transcription of roughly 0.5 to 1 ug RNA was carried out with random hexamers. TCRdb analysed the immunoSEQ multiplex PCR reads with MiXCR anew, one entry per CDR3 protein. Of around 170,000 distinct CDR3 sequences listed, roughly 94% are singletons. Material: CD8+ T cells from PBMCs. The receptor source for this set is a human donor with Susac syndrome.

V gene TRBV7-9 combines with J gene TRBJ1-1, with unresolved D. The germline CDR1 and CDR2 sequences are SEHNR and FQNEAQ (reference sequence). V lost 5 bases, J lost 2 bases, and 9 bases lay in between. CDR3 size: 13 residues. This CDR3 reads CASSVLFNTEAFF. DNA for the CDR3: TGTGCCAGCAGCGTCCTATTTAACACTGAAGCTTTCTTT. The whole variable domain, filled in from reference TRBV7-9 and TRBJ1-1, reads DTGVSQNPRHKITKRGQNVTFRCDPISEHNRLYWYRQTLGQGPEFLTYFQNEAQLEKSRLLSDRFSAERPKGSFSTLEIQRTEQGDSAMYLCASSVLFNTEAFFGQGTRLTVV.

V is TRBV5-1 and J is TRBJ1-4; TRBD1 aligns across 8 bases. This CDR3 has 15 residues. Germline V gene sequence: CDR1 SGHRS, CDR2 YFSETQ. The ends lost 4 bases at V and 4 bases at J; junction bases unmatched: 6. CDR3 in DNA: TGCGCCAGCAGCCCTTGGACAGGGAATAATGAAAAACTGTTTTTT. It is translated as CASSPWTGNNEKLFF.

The genes are TRBV28 and TRBJ2-7, with D perhaps given as TRBD1 or TRBD2 (5 bases each). Germline CDR1 and CDR2: MDHEN and SYDVKM. The length of the CDR3 is 16 residues. The V end was cut by 2 bases, the J end by 3 bases, with 17 bases between. The CDR3: CASSLKAGASLYEQYF. The CDR3 region has the DNA TGTGCCAGCAGTTTAAAGGCTGGGGCTAGCCTCTACGAGCAGTACTTC.

The chain is built from TRBV4-1 and TRBJ2-2; D possibly matches TRBD1 or TRBD2 (5 bases each). The CDR3 is 15 residues long. The V gene lost 3 bases and the J gene lost 5 bases, with 13 bases spanning the gap. The germline gives CDR1 MGHRA, CDR2 YSYEKL. CDR3 bases: TGCGCCAGCAGCCACGAGGGGACCCCGACCGGGGAGCTGTTTTTT. Residues: CASSHEGTPTGELFF.

This clonotype was observed a handful of times. The chain combines TRBV5-6 with TRBJ2-7, with a tentative D call TRBD2 (5 bases). Trimming stripped 0 bases from V and 5 bases from J, with 6 bases between. The CDR3 sequence is 12 residues long. Germline CDR1 is SGHDT and CDR2 is YYEEEE. This CDR3 reads CASSLDSDEQYF. The CDR3 nucleotides are TGTGCCAGCAGCTTGGATAGCGACGAGCAGTACTTC.

The chain couples TRBV15 to TRBJ1-2; 9 bases map to TRBD1. The CDR3 has 14 amino acids. Germline V gene sequence: CDR1 LNHNV, CDR2 YYDKDF (reference sequence). V gave up 8 bases and J gave up 6 bases; unmatched junction bases: 10. The CDR3 DNA is TGTGCCACCTCAACCGGGACAGGGATGGATGGCTACACCTTC. Residues: CATSTGTGMDGYTF.

The V call is TRBV30, the J call TRBJ1-6; 8 bases are shared with TRBD1. The germline V gene has CDR1 GTSNPN and CDR2 SVGIG (reference sequence). This CDR3 region has 16 residues. V was clipped by 0 bases and J by 7 bases; unmatched bases: 8. DNA for the CDR3: TGTGCCTGGAGTGTACTGGGGACAGGTTTGAATTCACCCCTCCACTTT. Encoded protein: CAWSVLGTGLNSPLHF.

The chain recombines TRBV6-5 with TRBJ1-2, with TRBD1 as a possible D gene (5 bases). The V end was cut by 8 bases, the J end by 4 bases, with 11 bases between. Germline V gene sequence: CDR1 MNHEY, CDR2 SVGAGI. The CDR3 runs to 12 residues. The DNA of the CDR3 is TGTGCCAGCGGGGGGAGCACCTATGGCTACACCTTC. It translates to CASGGSTYGYTF.

J is TRBJ2-1 and V is TRBV12-3 or TRBV12-4, with 11 positions matching TRBD2. CDR3 length equals 15 residues. The junction had 4 bases not matched to a gene; V was cut back by 5 bases and J by 4 bases. The DNA for the CDR3 is TGTGCCAGCAGTCTTACTAGCGGGAGATACAATGAGCAGTTCTTC. Residues: CASSLTSGRYNEQFF.

The rearrangement uses TRBV7-9 and TRBJ2-7; D might be TRBD2 (5 bases). Per germline, CDR1 SEHNR and CDR2 FQNEAQ (reference sequence). The CDR3 consists of 16 residues. The V and J ends lost 0 bases and 5 bases respectively, with 17 bases between them. Here the CDR3 DNA reads TGTGCCAGCAGCTTAGCGTACGGAGAGGGTAGTCACGAGCAGTACTTC. Protein: CASSLAYGEGSHEQYF.

The genes are TRBV2 and TRBJ2-1; 9 bases fit TRBD2. V was clipped by 5 bases and J by 2 bases; unmatched bases: 1. Per germline, CDR1 SNHLY and CDR2 FYNNEI. This CDR3 is 14 amino acids long. The CDR3 protein is CASSLAGTYNEQFF. The DNA for the CDR3 is TGTGCCAGCAGTCTAGCGGGGACCTACAATGAGCAGTTCTTC.

The chain employs TRBV18 and TRBJ2-1; 10 bases match TRBD2. After removal of 0 bases from V and 2 bases from J, the junction contained 7 bases not matched to a gene. The CDR3 covers 18 residues. Germline assignment: CDR1 KGHSH and CDR2 LQKENI. The CDR3 DNA reads as TGTGCCAGCTCACCACCGTTGCCGGGACTAGCGACCTACAATGAGCAGTTCTTC. Protein product: CASSPPLPGLATYNEQFF.

The J gene is TRBJ2-7, the V gene TRBV2, with D perhaps TRBD2 (6 bases). This CDR3 region has 17 residues. Looked up from germline, CDR1 is SNHLY and CDR2 is FYNNEI. Trimming removed 10 bases at V and 0 bases at J, with 25 bases between. The CDR3 loop reads CATFLRPGLEDSYEQYF. DNA for the CDR3: TGTGCCACCTTCCTTCGACCGGGACTTGAAGACTCCTACGAGCAGTACTTC. The full variable domain, completed using reference TRBV2 and TRBJ2-7, is EPEVTQTPSHQVTQMGQEVILRCVPISNHLYFYWYRQILGQKVEFLVSFYNNEISEKSEIFDDQFSVERPDGSNFTLKIRSTKLEDSAMYFCATFLRPGLEDSYEQYFGPGTRLTVT.

This clonotype was found once. The J gene is TRBJ2-7, the V gene TRBV25-1; D possibly matches TRBD1 or TRBD2 (5 bases each). The CDR3 runs to 13 residues. CDR1 is MGHDK and CDR2 is SYGVNS in the germline V gene. Trimming stripped 6 bases from V and 5 bases from J, with 14 bases between. In DNA, the CDR3 is TGTGCCAGCAGGGGAGAGGGGCGGCACGAGCAGTACTTC. It translates to CASRGEGRHEQYF.

The chain's CDR3 is CSARTLYGYTF. DNA of the CDR3: TGCAGTGCTAGGACCCTCTATGGCTACACCTTC. This rearrangement joins TRBV20-1 to TRBJ1-2; unclear D gene. CDR1 is DFQATT and CDR2 is SNEGSKA in the germline V gene (reference sequence). CDR3 length equals 11 residues. Trimming took 3 bases from V and 4 from J, leaving 6 bases between them.

The chain links TRBV4-1 to TRBJ2-4; the D call may be TRBD1 or TRBD2 (5 bases each). Germline CDR1 MGHRA, CDR2 YSYEKL. V was shortened by 3 bases and J by 7 bases, with 13 bases between the two germline ends. The CDR3 runs 14 residues. CDR3 residues: CASSQGTPGNIQYF. DNA for the CDR3: TGCGCCAGCAGCCAGGGGACCCCTGGCAACATTCAGTACTTC.

The J gene is TRBJ2-5, the V gene TRBV13, with TRBD1 as a possible D gene (6 bases). Germline assignment: CDR1 PRHDT and CDR2 FYEKMQ (reference sequence). This CDR3 has 14 amino acids. The ends were cut back, 6 bases at V and 2 bases at J, with 13 bases in the middle. Here the CDR3 DNA reads TGTGCCAGCAGTGTTCAGGGGTTACAAGAGACCCAGTACTTC. Translation: CASSVQGLQETQYF.